The 9 T cell receptor beta chains reported below all come from one sample, sequenced in a study of T-cell memory formation after mild COVID-19. MiXCR, applied by TCRdb to the 5' RACE reads, yields one record per CDR3 protein. The table shows hundreds of thousands of distinct CDR3 sequences, with roughly 21% occurring only once. Sequencing was carried out using PBMCs or a T cell subset sorted from them (not recorded which). These receptors were obtained from an adult woman who had mild COVID-19 (a few samples of this study predate the infection). Cell type and time point are not known.

This clonotype showed up just a few times. This chain joins TRBV29-1 and TRBJ2-3, with unresolved D. CDR3 length equals 10 residues. Trimming stripped 5 bases from V and 8 bases from J, with 8 bases between. Germline lookup yields CDR1 SQVTM and CDR2 ANQGSEA. The CDR3 DNA follows: TGCAGCGTTTCTGCGCTTACGCAGTATTTT. Its protein product is CSVSALTQYF.

This clonotype was counted only a few times. This chain links TRBV24-1 with TRBJ2-1; 13 bases line up with TRBD2. V gave up 3 bases and J gave up 8 bases; unmatched junction bases: 6. The CDR3 runs to 16 residues. Germline V gene lookup returns CDR1 KGHDR and CDR2 SFDVKD. DNA for the CDR3: TGTGCCACCAGTGATCCGACTAGCGGGAGGTTGGATGAGCAGTTCTTC. It specifies CATSDPTSGRLDEQFF.

This chain uses TRBV9 with TRBJ1-1; a possible D gene is TRBD1 (6 bases). The CDR3 spans 16 residues. V was pared by 2 bases and J by 3 bases, with 17 bases between. Germline V lookup: CDR1 SGDLS, CDR2 YYNGEE. In nucleotides, the CDR3 is TGTGCCAGCAGCGTGGGGGGCGCGGGCTTGGACACTGAAGCTTTCTTT. Amino acid sequence: CASSVGGAGLDTEAFF.

This clonotype was seen repeatedly, ten times or more. A much larger clone differs by one base, so this may be a read error. V and J are TRBV12-3 or TRBV12-4 and TRBJ2-7; no reliable D call. V dropped 4 bases and J dropped 2 bases, with 3 bases sitting between them. This CDR3 region has 11 residues. This chain's CDR3 is CASSWTYEQYF. CDR3 DNA: TGTGCCAGCAGTTGGACCTACGAGCAGTACTTC.

This chain uses TRBV4-3 with TRBJ2-5; the D gene is possibly TRBD1 (6 bases). Germline CDR1 is LGHNA and CDR2 is YSLEER. Trimming removed 0 bases from V and 5 bases from J, with 16 bases in between. The CDR3 loop spans 16 amino acids. The CDR3 sequence: CASSQDWLGAVETQYF. Here the CDR3 DNA reads TGCGCCAGCAGCCAAGATTGGTTGGGGGCTGTTGAGACCCAGTACTTC.

The rearrangement uses TRBV27 and TRBJ2-1, with D perhaps being TRBD1 or TRBD2 (6 bases each). V lost 2 bases, J lost 7 bases, and 12 bases lay in between. The CDR3 is made up of 14 amino acids. The germline V gene encodes CDR1 MNHEY and CDR2 SMNVEV (reference sequence). For the CDR3, the DNA is TGTGCCAGCAGTTTAAATAGGGGGGAAAATGAGCAGTTCTTC. It codes for CASSLNRGENEQFF.

CDR3 protein: CASSPTVGFAGELFF. DNA for the CDR3: TGTGCCAGCAGCCCCACCGTGGGGTTCGCCGGGGAGCTGTTTTTT. The V call is TRBV14, the J call TRBJ2-2; no definite D call. V lost 4 bases and J 6 bases, leaving 15 bases between the germline ends. The CDR3 sequence is 15 residues long. Per the germline V gene, CDR1 is SGHDN and CDR2 is FVKESK. Combining the CDR3 with reference TRBV14 and TRBJ2-2 gives the whole variable domain EAGVTQFPSHSVIEKGQTVTLRCDPISGHDNLYWYRRVMGKEIKFLLHFVKESKQDESGMPNNRFLAERTGGTYSTLKVQPAELEDSGVYFCASSPTVGFAGELFFGEGSRLTVL.

This clonotype appeared a few times. The chain recombines TRBV7-2 with TRBJ1-1; D gene ambiguous. Germline lookup yields CDR1 SGHTA and CDR2 FQGNSA. V dropped 5 bases and J dropped 8 bases, with 15 bases sitting between them. This CDR3 contains 13 residues. The CDR3 DNA reads TGTGCCAGCAGCAATACTCTCGGGAGGGAAGCTTTCTTT. This codes for CASSNTLGREAFF.

This chain joins TRBV7-2 and TRBJ2-3; 9 bases match TRBD2. Germline V CDR1 and CDR2: SGHTA, FQGNSA. Trimming cost V 1 base and J 4 bases; bases outside gene matches: 9. CDR3 size: 17 residues. The CDR3 loop reads CASSLGGLAGISDTQYF. CDR3 in DNA: TGTGCCAGCAGCTTAGGAGGGCTAGCGGGGATATCAGATACGCAGTATTTT.